These T cell receptor beta chains were read from a single sample in a study of identifying expanded T cells in peripheral blood. Libraries were prepared by immunoSEQ multiplex PCR; TCRdb keeps only in-frame clonotypes and omits some of them. This sample has fewer than 60,000 clones, with roughly 82% found just once. Sequenced: blood. These receptors were obtained from a person between 18 and 75 years old in good health. Each CDR3 is given with its conserved first and last residue. The order of the fields is CDR3 protein, CDR3 DNA, J gene, clone size, CDR3 length, V gene, D gene. D genes are given only for firm matches. A row's size may be missing; if present it is once, few, many or a size class.

CASRILSGDYGYTF,TGTGCCAGCCGAATCCTTTCCGGGGACTATGGCTACACCTTC,TRBJ1-2,few,14,TRBV6-1,.
CATPPSVSSYNEQFF,TGTGCCACCCCCCCGAGCGTGAGCTCCTACAATGAGCAGTTCTTC,TRBJ2-1,.,15,TRBV7-9,.
CASRTGITYNEQFF,TGCGCCAGCAGGACCGGGATCACCTACAATGAGCAGTTCTTC,TRBJ2-1,.,14,TRBV10-2,.
CASSLEGGLNTEAFF,TGCGCCAGCAGCTTGGAGGGCGGATTGAACACTGAAGCTTTCTTT,TRBJ1-1,.,15,TRBV5-1,.
CASTQGPANTEAFF,TGTGCCAGTACCCAAGGACCGGCGAACACTGAAGCTTTCTTT,TRBJ1-1,.,14,TRBV19,.
CASSVLSGSILRGQETQYF,TGTGCCAGCAGTGTCCTTAGCGGGAGTATACTTCGGGGCCAAGAGACCCAGTACTTC,TRBJ2-5,.,19,TRBV6-1,TRBD2
CAIKGVSSGNTIYF,TGTGCCATCAAGGGTGTCAGCTCTGGAAACACCATATATTTT,TRBJ1-3,.,14,TRBV10-3,.
CASSPRDSGNYGYTF,TGTGCCAGCAGCCCAAGGGACAGTGGGAACTATGGCTACACCTTC,TRBJ1-2,.,15,TRBV7-9,TRBD1
CASSQEGRGRNTEAFF,TGTGCCAGCAGCCAAGAGGGCAGGGGCCGAAACACTGAAGCTTTCTTT,TRBJ1-1,.,16,TRBV14,.
CASRENYGYTF,TGTGCCAGCAGGGAAAATTATGGCTACACCTTC,TRBJ1-2,.,11,TRBV6-5,.
CAWSTSFLGGATDTQYF,TGTGCCTGGAGCACCTCTTTTCTCGGGGGGGCCACAGATACGCAGTATTTT,TRBJ2-3,.,17,TRBV30,TRBD2
CASSRTGNTGELFF,TGTGCCAGCAGCCGGACGGGGAACACCGGGGAGCTGTTTTTT,TRBJ2-2,.,14,TRBV7-8,.
CASSQVGAGGTGTIYF,TGTGCCAGCAGCCAAGTTGGCGCAGGAGGAACGGGCACCATATATTTT,TRBJ1-3,.,16,TRBV14,.
CASSEWHTTYSYEQYF,TGTGCCAGCAGTGAATGGCACACGACCTACTCCTACGAGCAGTACTTC,TRBJ2-7,.,16,TRBV2,.
CASSSPTLSSYEQYF,TGTGCCAGCAGTTCACCGACCCTCAGCTCCTACGAGCAGTACTTC,TRBJ2-7,.,15,TRBV6-6,.
CATSNQDGQGGLETQYF,TGTGCCACCAGCAACCAGGACGGGCAGGGAGGTCTTGAGACCCAGTACTTC,TRBJ2-5,few,17,TRBV15,.
CASSPRTSGLQETQYF,TGTGCCAGCAGCCCGAGGACTAGCGGGTTGCAAGAGACCCAGTACTTC,TRBJ2-5,.,16,TRBV11-2,TRBD2
CASSVASGSGTDTQYF,TGTGCCAGCAGCGTCGCTAGCGGGAGTGGCACAGATACGCAGTATTTT,TRBJ2-3,.,16,TRBV9,TRBD2
CASSPSSGVAEKLFF,TGTGCCAGCAGCCCCTCTTCGGGGGTAGCTGAAAAACTGTTTTTT,TRBJ1-4,.,15,TRBV7-9,.
CASRPWTGRGYTF,TGTGCCAGCAGGCCTTGGACAGGGAGAGGCTACACCTTC,TRBJ1-2,.,13,TRBV2,TRBD1
CASQAAGEQYF,TGTGCCAGCCAGGCAGCCGGCGAGCAGTACTTC,TRBJ2-7,.,11,TRBV19,.
CASSPDGTAPKLFF,TGTGCCAGCTCACCGGATGGGACGGCTCCAAAACTGTTTTTT,TRBJ1-4,.,14,TRBV18,.
CATRIWGQTNEKLFF,TGTGCCACCCGGATCTGGGGGCAGACTAATGAAAAACTGTTTTTT,TRBJ1-4,.,15,TRBV19,.
CAWSVPSLAGAANTGELFF,TGTGCCTGGAGTGTCCCGAGCCTAGCGGGGGCCGCGAACACCGGGGAGCTGTTTTTT,TRBJ2-2,.,19,TRBV30,TRBD2
CASSLTGTTYEQYF,TGTGCCAGCAGCCTCACCGGGACAACCTACGAGCAGTACTTC,TRBJ2-7,.,14,TRBV5-6,.
CASSEGTGYYEQYF,TGTGCCAGCAGCGAAGGGACAGGATACTACGAGCAGTACTTC,TRBJ2-7,.,14,TRBV7-2,TRBD1
CASSPRRTGELFF,TGCGCCAGCAGCCCCCGCCGCACCGGGGAGCTGTTTTTT,TRBJ2-2,.,13,TRBV5-1,.
CASSPRGRQGPHEQFF,TGTGCCAGCAGCCCGCGGGGGCGCCAAGGGCCTCATGAGCAGTTCTTC,TRBJ2-1,once,16,TRBV7-8,.
CASSPLLAGVGEQFF,TGTGCCAGCAGCCCCCTACTAGCGGGAGTTGGTGAGCAGTTCTTC,TRBJ2-1,.,15,TRBV27,TRBD2
CASSHVVASGSSGELFF,TGCGCCAGCAGCCATGTTGTGGCTAGCGGGAGTTCCGGGGAGCTGTTTTTT,TRBJ2-2,once,17,TRBV4-3,TRBD2
CASSVGGAGGPDGELFF,TGTGCCAGCAGCGTAGGCGGTGCGGGGGGGCCGGACGGGGAGCTGTTTTTT,TRBJ2-2,.,17,TRBV9,TRBD2
CASSFPGTGEAFF,TGTGCCAGCAGTTTTCCCGGGACAGGCGAAGCTTTCTTT,TRBJ1-1,.,13,TRBV6-5,TRBD1
CASSWREFINEQFF,TGTGCTAGTAGTTGGCGGGAGTTCATCAATGAGCAGTTCTTC,TRBJ2-1,.,14,TRBV12-5,TRBD2
CASSPGLAINEQFF,TGTGCCAGCTCACCAGGCCTAGCGATCAATGAGCAGTTCTTC,TRBJ2-1,.,14,TRBV18,.
CASGEGSRGYGYTF,TGTGCCAGCGGGGAAGGGAGCCGGGGCTATGGCTACACCTTC,TRBJ1-2,.,14,TRBV5-4,.
CASSSGVAGGFQYF,TGTGCCAGCAGTTCTGGGGTAGCGGGAGGTTTTCAGTACTTC,TRBJ2-4,.,14,TRBV6-5,TRBD2
CASKVGHSRNTEAFF,TGTGCCAGCAAAGTTGGACATTCGAGGAACACTGAAGCTTTCTTT,TRBJ1-1,.,15,TRBV2,.
CASSQGLADSYEQYF,TGCGCCAGCAGCCAAGGACTAGCGGACTCCTACGAGCAGTACTTC,TRBJ2-7,.,15,TRBV4-3,TRBD2
CASSSRVGMNTEAFF,TGTGCCAGCAGCTCTAGGGTGGGTATGAACACTGAAGCTTTCTTT,TRBJ1-1,.,15,TRBV11-2,.